This passage covers 5 T cell receptor beta chains from one sample sequenced in a study of regulatory T cells in long-lasting Graves disease. Arm-PCR of CDR3 regions and iRepertoire HTBI primers were used to build TCR beta libraries. TCRdb re-analysed the multiplex PCR reads in MiXCR, keeping a single row per CDR3 protein. The repertoire includes 350,000 to 500,000 distinct CDR3 sequences, about a sixth of them detected once, and about 25% sits in the top ten. Time point of the sample: newly diagnosed GD, antithyroid drugs for less than 3 months. PBMCs were the source of the RNA used for TCR sequencing. The same sample was also used in a study of T cells in Graves' hyperthyroidism and ophthalmopathy.

Sequenced here: peripheral blood mononuclear cells (PBMCs), sampled at new diagnosis, from a patient treated with antithyroid drugs. These TCRs come from a woman between 18 and 29 years old with Graves disease.

This clonotype turned up a few times. V usage is TRBV5-6 and J usage is TRBJ2-3, with TRBD2 matching over 8 bases. The CDR3 is made up of 16 amino acids. Unmatched junction bases numbered 11, after V lost 3 bases and J lost 5 bases. Germline V gene sequence: CDR1 SGHDT, CDR2 YYEEEE. The CDR3 coding sequence is TGTGCCAGCAGCTGGGGAAGCGGGAGATCGGGAGATACGCAGTATTTT. Translation gives CASSWGSGRSGDTQYF.

This clonotype came up many times. This rearrangement joins TRBV29-1 to TRBJ2-7; the D gene is possibly TRBD1 (6 bases). CDR3 length equals 13 residues. Between the trimmed V and J ends, which lost 6 bases and 4 bases, there was a span of 16 bases. Germline CDR1 SQVTM, CDR2 ANQGSEA. The CDR3 region has the DNA TGCAGCGTCACGGACAGCCAACGATACGAGCAGTACTTC. It is translated as CSVTDSQRYEQYF.

This clonotype has at least ten counts. The chain combines TRBV2 with TRBJ2-3, with TRBD2 identical over 9 bases. From germline, CDR1 is SNHLY and CDR2 FYNNEI. The CDR3 runs 16 residues. Germline trimming cut 4 bases from V and 5 bases from J; bases unmatched to any gene: 10. CDR3 DNA: TGTGCCAGCAGTGCTAATAGCGGGAGTCTTGGAGATACGCAGTATTTT. The encoded protein is CASSANSGSLGDTQYF.

Turning to this clonotype: A much larger clone lies one base from this, so it may be a read error. The V call is TRBV4-3, the J call TRBJ2-1; D unresolved. V dropped 0 bases and J dropped 10 bases, with 13 bases sitting between them. This CDR3 is 14 amino acids long. From germline, CDR1 is LGHNA and CDR2 YSLEER. The CDR3 coding sequence is TGCGCCAGCAGCCAAGATGATCCGAGTTACGAGCAGTTCTTC. It encodes CASSQDDPSYEQFF.

In the case of this clonotype: At one end the junction does not follow the germline gene, possibly because of a read error. This chain connects TRBV28 to TRBJ2-7; 10 positions agree with TRBD2. Looked up from germline, CDR1 is MDHEN and CDR2 is SYDVKM. The CDR3 spans 15 residues. Written as DNA, the CDR3 is TGTGCTAGCAGTTTGGGGGCTAGCGGGAGACACGAGCAGTACTTC. Its protein is CASSLGASGRHEQYF.